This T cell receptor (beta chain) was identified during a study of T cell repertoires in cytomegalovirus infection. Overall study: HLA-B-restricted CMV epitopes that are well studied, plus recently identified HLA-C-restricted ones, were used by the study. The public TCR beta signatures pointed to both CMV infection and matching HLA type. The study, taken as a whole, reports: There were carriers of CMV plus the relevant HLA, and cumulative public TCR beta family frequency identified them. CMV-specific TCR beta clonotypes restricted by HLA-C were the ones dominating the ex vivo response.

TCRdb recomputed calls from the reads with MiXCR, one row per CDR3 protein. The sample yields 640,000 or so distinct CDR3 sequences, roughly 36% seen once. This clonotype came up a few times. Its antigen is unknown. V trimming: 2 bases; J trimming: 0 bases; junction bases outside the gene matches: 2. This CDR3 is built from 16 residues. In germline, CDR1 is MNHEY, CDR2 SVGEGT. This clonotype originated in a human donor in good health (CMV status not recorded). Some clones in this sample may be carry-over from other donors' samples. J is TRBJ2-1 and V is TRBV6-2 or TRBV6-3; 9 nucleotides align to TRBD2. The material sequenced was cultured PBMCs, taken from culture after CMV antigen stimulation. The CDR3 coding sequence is TGTGCCAGCAGTTACCTTAGCGGGAGCTCCTACAATGAGCAGTTCTTC. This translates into CASSYLSGSSYNEQFF.